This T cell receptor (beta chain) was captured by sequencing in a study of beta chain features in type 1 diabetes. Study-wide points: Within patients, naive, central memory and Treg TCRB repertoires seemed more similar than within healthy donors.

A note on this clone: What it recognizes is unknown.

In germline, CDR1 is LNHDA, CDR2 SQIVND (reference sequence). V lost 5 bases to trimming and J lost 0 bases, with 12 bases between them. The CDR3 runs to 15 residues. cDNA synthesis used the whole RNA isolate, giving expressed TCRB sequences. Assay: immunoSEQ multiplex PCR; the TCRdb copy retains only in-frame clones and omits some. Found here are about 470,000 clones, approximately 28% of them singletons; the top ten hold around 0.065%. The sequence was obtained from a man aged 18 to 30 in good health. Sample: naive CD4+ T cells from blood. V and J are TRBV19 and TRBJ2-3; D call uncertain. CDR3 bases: TGTGCCAGTAGTTCAAGGGCAGCTAGCACAGATACGCAGTATTTT. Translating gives CASSSRAASTDTQYF.